This record covers a single T cell receptor (beta chain). The data belong to a study of blood T cell repertoires in COVID-19. Study context: The United States, Italy and Spain supplied acute and convalescent COVID-19 samples. The cDNA or gDNA used as material had been derived from T cells, B-cell-depleted T cells, or PBMCs.

Seattle participants joined during active infection and were tracked over time. Between the trimmed V and J ends, which lost 0 bases and 5 bases, there was a span of 15 bases. The CDR3 totals 16 residues. CDR1 and CDR2 (germline): WNHNN, SYGVQD (reference sequence). Under the authors' procedure: Estimates of nucleated cell counts were drawn from the amplification of reference gene primers. Sequencing was performed with immunoSEQ multiplex PCR; in TCRdb, only in-frame clones are kept and a portion is missing. The V and J calls and clone size were taken over from that table, and D and trimming were inferred from the DNA. There are about 150,000 clones in the sample; approximately 85% occur only once, and around 8.1% lies in the top ten.

Specimen: peripheral blood. The chain is built from TRBV10-1 and TRBJ2-3; D is undetermined. The TCR originated in a woman aged 60-70 years with COVID-19, enrolled during active disease. CDR3 in DNA: TGCGCCAGCAGTGAGTCGGCCTCCTTTCCGGGAGATACGCAGTATTTT. Residues: CASSESASFPGDTQYF.